This T cell receptor (beta chain) was obtained from a study of blood T cell repertoires in COVID-19. Study summary: COVID-19 samples collected from the United States, Italy and Spain covered acute and convalescent phases.

Germline V gene lookup returns CDR1 MDHEN and CDR2 SYDVKM. V lost 5 bases to trimming and J lost 1 base; unmatched junction nucleotides: 8. The CDR3 consists of 16 residues. Clones were sequenced by immunoSEQ multiplex PCR, and TCRdb holds only the in-frame ones, with some missing. The sample carries about 59,000 clones, 91% recorded once. This chain connects TRBV28 to TRBJ2-1; 7 nucleotides align to TRBD1. Input material: peripheral blood. The receptor comes from a human donor in a cohort sampled during active COVID-19. The CDR3 is CASSPYQTGSYNEQFF. CDR3 DNA: TGTGCCAGCAGTCCGTATCAGACAGGGTCCTACAATGAGCAGTTCTTC.